One T cell receptor beta chain is described in this entry. This record comes from a study of control samples from healthy donors and cancer patients. CDR1 is SGHTA and CDR2 is FQGTGA in the germline V gene. This CDR3 spans 16 amino acids. Germline trimming cut 5 bases from V and 7 bases from J; bases unmatched to any gene: 8. Sequencing used immunoSEQ multiplex PCR; TCRdb keeps in-frame clones, though not all of them. The sample has fewer than 250,000 clones, about 89% seen once; the top ten hold approximately 1.8%. The chain has TRBV7-3 and TRBJ2-1; 13 nucleotides agree with TRBD2. Specimen: blood. The sequence derives from a man aged 30 to 39 in good health. DNA of the CDR3: TGTGCCAGCAGCCCTCAACTAGCGGGGGGGCGAAATGAGCAGTTCTTC. Protein product: CASSPQLAGGRNEQFF.